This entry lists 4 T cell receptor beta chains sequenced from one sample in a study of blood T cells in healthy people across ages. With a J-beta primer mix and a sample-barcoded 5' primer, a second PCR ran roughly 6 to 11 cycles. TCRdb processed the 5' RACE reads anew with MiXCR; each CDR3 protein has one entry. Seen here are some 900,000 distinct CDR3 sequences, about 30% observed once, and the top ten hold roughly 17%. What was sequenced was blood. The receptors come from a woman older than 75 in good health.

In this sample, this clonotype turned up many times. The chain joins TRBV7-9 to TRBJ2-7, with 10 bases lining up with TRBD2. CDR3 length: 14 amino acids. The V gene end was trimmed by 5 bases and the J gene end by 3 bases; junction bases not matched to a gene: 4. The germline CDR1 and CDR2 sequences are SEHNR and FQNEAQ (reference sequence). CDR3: CASSAASGGYEQYF. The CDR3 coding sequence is TGTGCCAGCAGCGCCGCTAGCGGGGGCTACGAGCAGTACTTC.

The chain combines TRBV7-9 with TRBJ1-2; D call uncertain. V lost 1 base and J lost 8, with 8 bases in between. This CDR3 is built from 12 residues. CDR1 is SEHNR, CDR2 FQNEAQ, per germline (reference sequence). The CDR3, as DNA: TGTGCCAGCAGCTTAGTACAGTTCGGCTACACCTTC. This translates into CASSLVQFGYTF.

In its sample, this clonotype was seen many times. This CDR3 reads CASSDTGGGKETQYF. DNA of the CDR3: TGTGCCAGCAGCGATACAGGGGGAGGAAAAGAGACCCAGTACTTC. The chain has TRBV9 and TRBJ2-5, with 8 bases that match TRBD1. This CDR3 is built from 15 residues. Trimming cost V 3 bases and J 3 bases; bases outside gene matches: 7. The germline gives CDR1 SGDLS, CDR2 YYNGEE. The variable domain in full, with the rest retrieved from reference TRBV9 and TRBJ2-5, is DSGVTQTPKHLITATGQRVTLRCSPRSGDLSVYWYQQSLDQGLQFLIQYYNGEERAKGNILERFSAQQFPDLHSELNLSSLELGDSALYFCASSDTGGGKETQYFGPGTRLLVL.

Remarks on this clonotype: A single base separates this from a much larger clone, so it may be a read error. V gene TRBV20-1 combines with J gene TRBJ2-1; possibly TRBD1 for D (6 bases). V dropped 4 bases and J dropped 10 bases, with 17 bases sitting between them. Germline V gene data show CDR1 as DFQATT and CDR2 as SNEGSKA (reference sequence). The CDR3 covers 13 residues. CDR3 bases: TGCAGTGCTACCGGGACACGGGGTAGCGAGCAGTTCTTC. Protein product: CSATGTRGSEQFF.